This T cell receptor (beta chain) came from a study of blood T cell repertoires in COVID-19. The wider study: COVID-19 samples from acute and convalescent phases originated in the United States, Italy and Spain.

TCRdb's table, derived via immunoSEQ multiplex PCR, lists solely in-frame clones and lacks some. The profile shows 120,000 or so clones, approximately 86% of them singletons. The CDR3 totals 13 residues. Germline values: CDR1 SGHVS, CDR2 FQNEAQ. Trimming pared 2 bases from V and 0 bases from J, leaving 5 bases between. The gene calls are TRBV7-8 and TRBJ2-7; D gene uncertain. The sequenced sample consisted of peripheral blood. The receptor's source is a human donor in a cohort sampled during active COVID-19. CDR3: CASSLPSSYEQYF. CDR3 nucleotide sequence: TGTGCCAGCAGCTTACCGAGCTCCTACGAGCAGTACTTC.